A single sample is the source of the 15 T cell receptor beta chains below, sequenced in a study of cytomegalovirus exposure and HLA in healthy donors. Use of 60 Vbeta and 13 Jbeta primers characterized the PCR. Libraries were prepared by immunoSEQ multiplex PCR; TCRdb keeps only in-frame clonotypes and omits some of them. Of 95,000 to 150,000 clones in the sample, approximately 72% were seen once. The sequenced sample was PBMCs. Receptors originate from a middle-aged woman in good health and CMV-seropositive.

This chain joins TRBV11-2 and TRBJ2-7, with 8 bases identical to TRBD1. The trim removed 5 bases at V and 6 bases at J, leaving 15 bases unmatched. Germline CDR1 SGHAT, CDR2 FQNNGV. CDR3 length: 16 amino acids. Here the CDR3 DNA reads TGTGCCAGCAGCCGTACCGGTGGCAGGGGGCCTCTCGAGCAGTACTTC. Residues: CASSRTGGRGPLEQYF. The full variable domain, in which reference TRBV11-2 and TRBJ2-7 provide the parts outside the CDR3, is EAGVAQSPRYKIIEKRQSVAFWCNPISGHATLYWYQQILGQGPKLLIQFQNNGVVDDSQLPKDRFSAERLKGVDSTLKIQPAKLEDSAVYLCASSRTGGRGPLEQYFGPGTRLTVT.

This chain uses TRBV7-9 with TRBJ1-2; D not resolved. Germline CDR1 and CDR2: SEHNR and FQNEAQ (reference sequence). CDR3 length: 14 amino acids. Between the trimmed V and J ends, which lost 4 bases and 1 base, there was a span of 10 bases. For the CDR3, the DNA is TGTGCCAGCAGCTCCCTTGAGAGTAACTATGGCTACACCTTC. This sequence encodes CASSSLESNYGYTF.

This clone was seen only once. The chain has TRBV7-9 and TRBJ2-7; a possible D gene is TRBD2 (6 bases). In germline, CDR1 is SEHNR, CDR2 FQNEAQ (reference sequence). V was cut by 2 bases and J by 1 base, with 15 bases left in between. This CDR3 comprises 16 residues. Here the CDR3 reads CASSLFGGDGSYEQYF. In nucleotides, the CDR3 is TGTGCCAGCAGCTTATTCGGCGGGGACGGATCCTACGAGCAGTACTTC. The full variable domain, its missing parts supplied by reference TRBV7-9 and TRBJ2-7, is DTGVSQNPRHKITKRGQNVTFRCDPISEHNRLYWYRQTLGQGPEFLTYFQNEAQLEKSRLLSDRFSAERPKGSFSTLEIQRTEQGDSAMYLCASSLFGGDGSYEQYFGPGTRLTVT.

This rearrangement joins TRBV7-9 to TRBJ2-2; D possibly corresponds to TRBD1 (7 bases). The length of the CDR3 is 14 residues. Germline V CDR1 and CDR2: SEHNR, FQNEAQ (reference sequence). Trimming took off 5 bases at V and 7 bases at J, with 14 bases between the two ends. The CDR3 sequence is CASSPRGVNGELFF. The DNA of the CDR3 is TGTGCCAGCAGCCCCAGGGGGGTTAACGGGGAGCTGTTTTTT.

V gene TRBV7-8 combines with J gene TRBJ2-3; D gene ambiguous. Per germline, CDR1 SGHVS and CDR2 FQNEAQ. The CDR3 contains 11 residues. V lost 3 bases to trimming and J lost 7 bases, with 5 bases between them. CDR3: CASSFEYTQYF. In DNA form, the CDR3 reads TGTGCCAGCAGCTTCGAGTATACGCAGTATTTT.

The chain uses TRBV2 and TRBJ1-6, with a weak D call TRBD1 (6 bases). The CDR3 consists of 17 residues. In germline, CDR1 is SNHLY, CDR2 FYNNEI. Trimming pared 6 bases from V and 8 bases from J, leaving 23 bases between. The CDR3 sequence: CASSGRGLGKADSPLHF. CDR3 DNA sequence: TGTGCCAGCAGCGGTAGGGGGTTGGGGAAGGCGGATTCACCCCTCCACTTT. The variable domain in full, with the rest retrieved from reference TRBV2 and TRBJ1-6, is EPEVTQTPSHQVTQMGQEVILRCVPISNHLYFYWYRQILGQKVEFLVSFYNNEISEKSEIFDDQFSVERPDGSNFTLKIRSTKLEDSAMYFCASSGRGLGKADSPLHFGNGTRLTVT.

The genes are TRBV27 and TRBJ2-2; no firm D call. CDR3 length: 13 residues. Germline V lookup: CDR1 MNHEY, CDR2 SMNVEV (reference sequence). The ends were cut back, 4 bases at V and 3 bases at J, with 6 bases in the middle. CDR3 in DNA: TGTGCCAGCAGTTCGGAGTACACCGGGGAGCTGTTTTTT. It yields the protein CASSSEYTGELFF.

The CDR3 loop reads CASSVVSRGTGELFF. The CDR3 DNA follows: TGTGCCAGCAGCGTAGTGTCTCGGGGAACCGGGGAGCTGTTTTTT. The V and J genes are TRBV9 and TRBJ2-2, with D possibly being TRBD2 (5 bases). Germline V gene lookup returns CDR1 SGDLS and CDR2 YYNGEE. The CDR3 contains 15 residues. The germline V and J ends were trimmed by 0 bases and 5 bases, with 11 bases remaining between them.

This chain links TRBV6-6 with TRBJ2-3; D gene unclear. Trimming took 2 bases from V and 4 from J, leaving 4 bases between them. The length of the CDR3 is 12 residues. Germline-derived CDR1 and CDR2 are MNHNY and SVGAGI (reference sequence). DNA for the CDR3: TGTGCCAGCAGTTACGAGCCAGATACGCAGTATTTT. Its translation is CASSYEPDTQYF.

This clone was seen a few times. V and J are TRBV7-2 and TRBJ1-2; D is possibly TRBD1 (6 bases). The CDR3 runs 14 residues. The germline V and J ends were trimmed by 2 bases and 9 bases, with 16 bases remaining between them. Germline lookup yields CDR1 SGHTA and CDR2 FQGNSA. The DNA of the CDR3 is TGTGCCAGCAGCTTATCCGGGACAAGGGGTAGCTACACCTTC. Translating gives CASSLSGTRGSYTF. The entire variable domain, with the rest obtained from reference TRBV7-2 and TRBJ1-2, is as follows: GAGVSQSPSNKVTEKGKDVELRCDPISGHTALYWYRQSLGQGLEFLIYFQGNSAPDKSGLPSDRFSAERTGGSVSTLTIQRTQQEDSAVYLCASSLSGTRGSYTFGSGTRLTVV.

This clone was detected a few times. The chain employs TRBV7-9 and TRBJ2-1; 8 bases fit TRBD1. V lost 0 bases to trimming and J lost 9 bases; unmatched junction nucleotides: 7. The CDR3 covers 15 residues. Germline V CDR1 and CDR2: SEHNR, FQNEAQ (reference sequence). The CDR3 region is CASSLAGTGNGEQFF. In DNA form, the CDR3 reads TGTGCCAGCAGCTTAGCCGGGACAGGTAACGGTGAGCAGTTCTTC. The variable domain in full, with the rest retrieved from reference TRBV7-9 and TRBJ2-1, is DTGVSQNPRHKITKRGQNVTFRCDPISEHNRLYWYRQTLGQGPEFLTYFQNEAQLEKSRLLSDRFSAERPKGSFSTLEIQRTEQGDSAMYLCASSLAGTGNGEQFFGPGTRLTVL.

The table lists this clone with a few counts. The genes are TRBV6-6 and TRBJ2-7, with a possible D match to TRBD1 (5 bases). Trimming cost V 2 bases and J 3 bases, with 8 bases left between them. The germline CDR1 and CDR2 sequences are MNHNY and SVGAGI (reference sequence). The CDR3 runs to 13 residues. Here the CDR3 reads CASSYARDYEQYF. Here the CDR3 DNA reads TGTGCCAGCAGTTACGCCAGGGACTACGAGCAGTACTTC.

CDR3 in DNA: TGTGCCAGTAGCCCAATACAGGGTGTGAACACTGAAGCTTTCTTT. Its protein is CASSPIQGVNTEAFF. The chain employs TRBV19 and TRBJ1-1; D perhaps matches TRBD1 (6 bases). Germline values: CDR1 LNHDA, CDR2 SQIVND (reference sequence). The CDR3 sequence is 15 residues long. V dropped 6 bases and J dropped 0 bases, with 14 bases sitting between them.

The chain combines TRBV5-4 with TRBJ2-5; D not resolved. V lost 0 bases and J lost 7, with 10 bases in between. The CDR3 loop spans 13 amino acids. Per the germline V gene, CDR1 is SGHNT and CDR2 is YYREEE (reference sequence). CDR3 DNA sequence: TGTGCCAGCAGCTTGGATCCTGAGCGGACCCAGTACTTC. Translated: CASSLDPERTQYF.

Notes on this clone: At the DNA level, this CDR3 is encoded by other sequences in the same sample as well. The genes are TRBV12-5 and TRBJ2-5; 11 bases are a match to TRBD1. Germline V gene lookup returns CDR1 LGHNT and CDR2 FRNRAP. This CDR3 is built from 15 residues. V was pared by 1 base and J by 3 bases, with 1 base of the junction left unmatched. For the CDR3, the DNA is TGTGCTAGTGGTTTGGGGACAGGGGGCGAAGAGACCCAGTACTTC. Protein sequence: CASGLGTGGEETQYF.